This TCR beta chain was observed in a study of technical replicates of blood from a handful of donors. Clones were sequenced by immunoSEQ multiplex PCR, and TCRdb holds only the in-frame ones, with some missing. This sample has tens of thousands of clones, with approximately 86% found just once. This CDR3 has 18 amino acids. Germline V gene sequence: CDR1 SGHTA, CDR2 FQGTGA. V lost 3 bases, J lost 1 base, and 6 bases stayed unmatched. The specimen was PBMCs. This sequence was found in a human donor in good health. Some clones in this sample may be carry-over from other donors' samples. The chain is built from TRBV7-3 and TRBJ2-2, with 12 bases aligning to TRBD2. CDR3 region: CASSFPTSGGKNTGELFF. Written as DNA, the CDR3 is TGTGCCAGCAGCTTTCCGACTAGCGGGGGAAAGAACACCGGGGAGCTGTTTTTT. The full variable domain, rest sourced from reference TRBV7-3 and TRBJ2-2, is GAGVSQTPSNKVTEKGKYVELRCDPISGHTALYWYRQSLGQGPEFLIYFQGTGAADDSGLPNDRFFAVRPEGSVSTLKIQRTERGDSAVYLCASSFPTSGGKNTGELFFGEGSRLTVL.